These 2 T cell receptor beta chains were sequenced from one sample in a study of blood T cell repertoires in COVID-19 (dated by TCRdb to about 2020). The library came from the immunoSEQ multiplex PCR assay. TCRdb carries this immuneACCESS record with in-frame sequences only. Its versions omit some clonotypes, under half of them owing to an unresolved V gene in the studies checked, with the rest unexplained. Within this sample are some 320,000 clones, with 89% of them counted one time only. The ten largest clonotypes hold roughly 2.9% of the sample. The sequenced sample was PBMCs or T cells enriched from blood (not recorded which). Every receptor here comes from a woman aged 45-65 years who had been exposed to COVID-19.

This chain uses TRBV18 with TRBJ1-5, with 9 bases aligning to TRBD1. The CDR3 runs to 15 residues. Trimming cost V 4 bases and J 5 bases; bases outside gene matches: 6. In germline, CDR1 is KGHSH, CDR2 LQKENI. The CDR3 sequence is CASSQLGQGDQPQHF. The CDR3 DNA reads TGTGCCAGCTCACAGCTGGGACAGGGTGATCAGCCCCAGCATTTT.

This chain uses TRBV7-2 with TRBJ1-2, with D perhaps TRBD1 (5 bases). The germline V gene encodes CDR1 SGHTA and CDR2 FQGNSA. The CDR3 loop spans 14 amino acids. With 1 base removed from V and 4 bases from J, the gap between germline ends came to 10 bases. The CDR3 protein is CASSLGQSTYGYTF. For the CDR3, the DNA is TGTGCCAGCAGCTTAGGACAGTCAACCTATGGCTACACCTTC.